The rows below give T cell receptor beta chains drawn from one sample of a study of cytomegalovirus exposure and HLA in healthy donors. Some clones are missing from TCRdb's copy, which holds only in-frame ones; the method was immunoSEQ multiplex PCR. The table has roughly 71,000 clones, 74% seen once. Sequences were obtained from PBMCs. Receptors originate from a human donor in good health. Both conserved end residues are trimmed from each CDR3. Each record gives: V gene, CDR3 protein.

TRBV11-2 ASSPGGYYEQY
TRBV2 ASRSQGEAF
TRBV5-1 ASSAGGTTGELF
TRBV27 ASSLRAGGPSPDTQY
TRBV5-1 ASSLSTGTISYEQY
TRBV30 AWKTVLSTDTQY
TRBV6-1 ASRTLWTVQETQY
TRBV4-1 ASRLTGGDLETQY
TRBV29-1 SVVWGAGGDTQY
TRBV6-1 ASSAGVGQGNTEAF
TRBV28 ASSSRGLRGDTQY
TRBV5-1 ASSYQGNGYT
TRBV6-5 ASSRASGYYEQY
TRBV11-2 ASRPVGERGDTQY
TRBV19 ASSIGLAGLGNIQY
TRBV18 ASSAGGSETEAF
TRBV7-3 ASGTSGSDEQF
TRBV5-4 ASSAQLVNTEAF
TRBV7-9 ASSLRVSGSGNTIY
TRBV5-1 ASSFSTSRGVDTQY
TRBV27 ASSTGGNQPQH
TRBV19 ASSSDRVLNYGYT
TRBV7-6 ASSSLEVSEQY
TRBV5-1 ASSSGQSSGNTIY
TRBV19 ASSLGHWNTEAF
TRBV2 ASSENRGEAF
TRBV19 ASSMVGGNEQF
TRBV7-8 ASTKLLGQGSPGELF
TRBV11-3 ASSPWGGTGELF
TRBV7-2 ASSPEALLGTQY
TRBV5-6 ASTWTGPSYEQY
TRBV15 ATSRDIGQGTEAF
TRBV27 ASSRQGEAF
TRBV7-9 ASSLGAGIEEKLF
TRBV5-4 ASSFSPDRVYYEQY
TRBV6-1 ASGTGDKGEAF
TRBV9 ASSDGGAYGYT
TRBV12-5 ASGSVFLAGTYNEQF
TRBV6-1 ASVGRGVAYEQY
TRBV25-1 ASSDPGLASSYNEQF
TRBV7-2 ASSFEGDYTDTQY
TRBV29-1 SVEASLEGNEQF
TRBV25-1 ASSDPGGSYEQY
TRBV6-1 ASSVSGRGGETQY
TRBV28 ASTPSALGYT